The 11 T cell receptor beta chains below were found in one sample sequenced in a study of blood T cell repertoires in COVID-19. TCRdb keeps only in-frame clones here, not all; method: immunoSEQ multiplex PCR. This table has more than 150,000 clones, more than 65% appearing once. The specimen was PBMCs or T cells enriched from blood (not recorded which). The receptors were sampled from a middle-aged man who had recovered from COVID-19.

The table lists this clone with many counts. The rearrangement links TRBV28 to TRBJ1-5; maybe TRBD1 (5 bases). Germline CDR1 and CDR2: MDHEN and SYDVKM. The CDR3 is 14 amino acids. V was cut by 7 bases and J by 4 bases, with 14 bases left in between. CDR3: CASTLATVNQPQHF. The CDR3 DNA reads TGTGCCAGCACCCTCGCGACAGTTAATCAGCCCCAGCATTTT.

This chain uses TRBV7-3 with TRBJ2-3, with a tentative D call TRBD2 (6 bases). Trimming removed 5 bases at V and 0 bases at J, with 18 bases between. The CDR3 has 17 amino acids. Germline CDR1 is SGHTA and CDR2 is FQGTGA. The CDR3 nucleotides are TGTGCCAGCAGCCTCGCCTCCGGGGGTGCTAGCACAGATACGCAGTATTTT. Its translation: CASSLASGGASTDTQYF.

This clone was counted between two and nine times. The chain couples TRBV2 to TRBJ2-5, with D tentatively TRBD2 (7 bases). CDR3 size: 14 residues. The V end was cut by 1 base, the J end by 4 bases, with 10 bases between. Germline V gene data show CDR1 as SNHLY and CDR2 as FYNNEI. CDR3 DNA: TGTGCCAGCAGTGAAGGGGGGGGGCCAGAGACCCAGTACTTC. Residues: CASSEGGGPETQYF.

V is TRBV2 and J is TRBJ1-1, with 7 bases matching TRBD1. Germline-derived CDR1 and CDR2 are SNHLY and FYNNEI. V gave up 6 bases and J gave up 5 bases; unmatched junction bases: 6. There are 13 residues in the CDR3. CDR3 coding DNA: TGTGCCAGCAGCGCCGGGACAGTAACTGAAGCTTTCTTT. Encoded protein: CASSAGTVTEAFF.

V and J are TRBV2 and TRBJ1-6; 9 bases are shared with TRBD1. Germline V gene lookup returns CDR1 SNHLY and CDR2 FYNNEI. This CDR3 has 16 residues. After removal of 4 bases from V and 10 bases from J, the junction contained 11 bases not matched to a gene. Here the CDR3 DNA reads TGTGCCAGCAGTGCGGACAGGGGAATTATAGTATCACCCCTCCACTTT. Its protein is CASSADRGIIVSPLHF.

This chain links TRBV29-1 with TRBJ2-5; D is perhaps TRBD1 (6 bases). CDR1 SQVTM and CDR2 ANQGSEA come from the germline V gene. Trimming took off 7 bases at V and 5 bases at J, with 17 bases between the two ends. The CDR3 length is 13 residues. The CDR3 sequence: CSASGQFQETQYF. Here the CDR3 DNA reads TGCAGCGCCTCCGGACAGTTTCAGGAGACCCAGTACTTC.

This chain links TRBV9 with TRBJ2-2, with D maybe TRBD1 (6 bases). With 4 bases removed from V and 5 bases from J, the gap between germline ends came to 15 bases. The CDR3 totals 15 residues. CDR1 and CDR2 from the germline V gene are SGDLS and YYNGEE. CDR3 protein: CASSSGELVTGELFF. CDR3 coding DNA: TGTGCCAGCAGCTCAGGGGAGCTAGTGACCGGGGAGCTGTTTTTT.

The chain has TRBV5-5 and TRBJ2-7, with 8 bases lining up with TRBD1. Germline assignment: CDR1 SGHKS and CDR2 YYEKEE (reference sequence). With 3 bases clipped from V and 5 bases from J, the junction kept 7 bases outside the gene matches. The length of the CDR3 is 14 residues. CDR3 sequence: CASSSDRDIDEQYF. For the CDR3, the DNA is TGTGCCAGCAGCTCGGACAGGGACATAGACGAGCAGTACTTC.

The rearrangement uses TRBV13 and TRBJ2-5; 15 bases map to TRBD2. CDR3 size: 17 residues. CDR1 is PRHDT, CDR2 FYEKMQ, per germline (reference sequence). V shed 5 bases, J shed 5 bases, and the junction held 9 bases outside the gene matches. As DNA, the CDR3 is TGTGCCAGCAGCCGCTGGACTAGCGGGGGGGCCGGTGAGACCCAGTACTTC. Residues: CASSRWTSGGAGETQYF.

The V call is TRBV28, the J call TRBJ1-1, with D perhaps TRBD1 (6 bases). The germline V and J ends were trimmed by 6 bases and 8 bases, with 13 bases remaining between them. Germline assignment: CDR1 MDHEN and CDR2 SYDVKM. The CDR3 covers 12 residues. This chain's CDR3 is CASRKQGLEAFF. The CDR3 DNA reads TGTGCCAGCAGAAAACAGGGCCTGGAAGCTTTCTTT.

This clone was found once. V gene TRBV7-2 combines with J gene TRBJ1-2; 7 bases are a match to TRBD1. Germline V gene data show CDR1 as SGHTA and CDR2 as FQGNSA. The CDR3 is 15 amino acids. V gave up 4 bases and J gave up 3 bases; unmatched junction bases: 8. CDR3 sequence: CASSSGTGADYGYTF. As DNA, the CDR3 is TGTGCCAGCAGCTCAGGCACAGGGGCGGACTATGGCTACACCTTC.